These T cell receptor beta chains were read from a single sample in a study of OX40 agonist ivuxolimab in advanced cancers. Only in-frame clones appear in the TCRdb table, and some are missing; sequencing was by immunoSEQ multiplex PCR. The sample holds about 32,000 clones, roughly nine tenths seen once. This specimen was CD4+ or CD8+ T cells sorted from blood, taken in a trial of the OX40 agonist ivuxolimab. These TCRs come from an adult with an advanced solid tumor such as melanoma, head and neck, liver or kidney cancer. Both conserved end residues are part of each CDR3. D genes are given only for firm matches. A row's size may be missing; if present it is once, few, many or a size class.

v_gene	j_gene	abundance	d_gene	CDR3aa	CDR3nt
TRBV28	TRBJ1-6	few	TRBD1	CASTHRGRNSPLHF	TGTGCCAGCACCCACAGGGGCAGGAATTCACCCCTCCACTTT
TRBV27	TRBJ2-3	NA	NA	CASSGGASSTDTQYF	TGTGCCAGCAGTGGTGGGGCATCTAGCACAGATACGCAGTATTTT
TRBV5-1	TRBJ1-5	NA	TRBD1	CASSRDRGGQPQHF	TGCGCCAGCAGCAGAGACAGGGGCGGGCAGCCCCAGCATTTT
TRBV4-1	TRBJ2-2	NA	NA	CATYPGWGGELFF	TGCGCCACTTATCCAGGGTGGGGCGGGGAGCTGTTTTTT
TRBV9	TRBJ1-3	NA	NA	CASSPYGDGTRAYF	TGTGCCAGCAGCCCCTACGGGGACGGGACCCGGGCATATTTT
TRBV10-2	TRBJ2-7	NA	NA	CASSEFGLGVLYEQYF	TGCGCCAGCAGTGAGTTTGGCCTAGGAGTACTCTACGAGCAGTACTTC
TRBV5-1	TRBJ2-2	NA	NA	CASSPQGNGGELFF	TGCGCCAGCAGCCCCCAGGGGAACGGCGGGGAGCTGTTTTTT
TRBV4-2	TRBJ2-7	NA	NA	CASSQVEGDEQYF	TGTGCCAGCAGCCAAGTGGAGGGGGACGAGCAGTACTTC
TRBV7-6	TRBJ2-7	NA	NA	CASSPGGTLVAF	TGTGCCAGCAGCCCAGGGGGGACCCTCGTGGCCTTC
TRBV9	TRBJ1-1	NA	TRBD1	CASSGRQGSTEAFF	TGTGCCAGCAGCGGACGACAGGGGAGCACTGAAGCTTTCTTT
TRBV7-6	TRBJ2-3	NA	NA	CASSLELPTDTQYF	TGTGCCAGCAGCTTAGAACTTCCCACAGATACGCAGTATTTT
TRBV7-9	TRBJ2-2	NA	NA	CASSLKPGELFF	TGTGCCAGCAGCTTAAAACCCGGGGAGCTGTTTTTT
TRBV2	TRBJ2-1	NA	NA	CASSLPPDNEQFF	TGTGCCAGCAGCCTCCCGCCCGACAATGAGCAGTTCTTC
TRBV5-4	TRBJ2-1	NA	NA	CASSSDNSYNEQFF	TGTGCCAGCAGCAGTGATAACTCCTACAATGAGCAGTTCTTC
TRBV7-9	TRBJ2-6	NA	NA	CASSGGGGANVLTF	TGTGCCAGCAGCGGGGGCGGTGGGGCCAACGTCCTGACTTTC
TRBV7-9	TRBJ1-5	once	NA	CASSLDSQPQHF	TGTGCCAGCAGCTTAGATTCCCAGCCCCAGCATTTT
TRBV30	TRBJ1-2	NA	NA	CAWSVVGPPDGYTF	TGTGCCTGGAGTGTAGTAGGCCCCCCCGATGGCTACACCTTC
TRBV7-9	TRBJ1-4	NA	NA	CASSLSYMPDEKLFF	TGTGCCAGCAGCTTATCGTATATGCCGGATGAAAAACTGTTTTTT
TRBV2	TRBJ1-1	NA	NA	CASRGNTEAFF	TGTGCCAGCAGGGGGAACACTGAAGCTTTCTTT
TRBV19	TRBJ1-1	NA	TRBD1	CASRTTGGTEAFF	TGTGCCAGTAGAACTACAGGGGGCACTGAAGCTTTCTTT
TRBV4-1	TRBJ2-7	NA	NA	CASSPEGSPNSYEQYF	TGCGCCAGCAGCCCGGAGGGTTCCCCTAACTCCTACGAGCAGTACTTC
TRBV4-1	TRBJ1-3	NA	NA	CASSQDLVTSGNTIYF	TGCGCCAGCAGCCAAGATCTTGTGACCTCTGGAAACACCATATATTTT
TRBV19	TRBJ2-3	NA	TRBD1	CASSSGTGSTDTQYF	TGTGCCAGTAGCTCAGGGACAGGAAGCACAGATACGCAGTATTTT
TRBV20-1	TRBJ2-3	NA	NA	CSVGQGSSEYF	NA
TRBV30	TRBJ2-5	NA	NA	CAWSVQGHETQYF	TGTGCCTGGAGTGTTCAGGGTCACGAGACCCAGTACTTC
TRBV27	TRBJ2-2	NA	NA	CASSFIPGTLGAGELFF	TGTGCCAGCAGTTTCATACCGGGAACACTGGGGGCCGGGGAGCTGTTTTTT
TRBV5-6	TRBJ2-7	NA	NA	CASSQGYEQYF	TGTGCCAGCAGCCAGGGTTACGAGCAGTACTTC
TRBV10-3	TRBJ1-5	NA	NA	CAISDSELNQPQHF	TGTGCCATCAGTGATTCGGAACTCAATCAGCCCCAGCATTTT
TRBV2	TRBJ2-2	once	NA	CASKSRSDTGELFF	TGTGCCAGCAAGAGCAGGTCGGACACCGGGGAGCTGTTTTTT
TRBV2	TRBJ1-6	NA	NA	CANRMGGSPLHF	TGTGCCAACCGGATGGGAGGATCACCCCTCCACTTT
TRBV6-5	TRBJ2-2	NA	TRBD1	CASRPRGGNTGELFF	TGTGCCAGCAGGCCCCGAGGGGGCAACACCGGGGAGCTGTTTTTT
TRBV6-1	TRBJ2-5	NA	NA	CASSARRREETQYF	TGTGCCAGCAGTGCACGTCGCAGGGAAGAGACCCAGTACTTC
TRBV7-3	TRBJ2-2	NA	TRBD1	CASSLQGENTGELFF	TGTGCCAGCAGCCTACAGGGGGAGAACACCGGGGAGCTGTTTTTT
TRBV28	TRBJ1-4	NA	TRBD1	CASSPPGQGNEKLFF	TGTGCCAGCAGTCCCCCGGGACAGGGAAATGAAAAACTGTTTTTT
TRBV7-9	TRBJ2-7	few	NA	CASSPDYEQYF	TGTGCCAGCAGCCCGGACTACGAGCAGTACTTC
TRBV19	TRBJ2-7	NA	NA	CASSIATGYEQYF	TGTGCCAGTAGTATAGCCACAGGCTACGAGCAGTACTTC
TRBV5-5	TRBJ2-7	NA	TRBD2	CASSVGLAGTYEQYF	TGTGCCAGCAGCGTGGGACTAGCGGGGACCTACGAGCAGTACTTC